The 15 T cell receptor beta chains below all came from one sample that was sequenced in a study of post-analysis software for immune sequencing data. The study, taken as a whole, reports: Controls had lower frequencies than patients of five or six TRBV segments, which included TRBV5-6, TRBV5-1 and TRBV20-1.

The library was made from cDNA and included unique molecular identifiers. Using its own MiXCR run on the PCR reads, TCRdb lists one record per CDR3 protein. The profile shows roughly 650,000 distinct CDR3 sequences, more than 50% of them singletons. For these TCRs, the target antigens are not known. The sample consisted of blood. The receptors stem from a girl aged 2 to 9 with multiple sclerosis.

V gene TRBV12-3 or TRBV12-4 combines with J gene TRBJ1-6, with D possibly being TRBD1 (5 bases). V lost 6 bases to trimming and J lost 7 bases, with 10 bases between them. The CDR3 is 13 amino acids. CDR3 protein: CASSPPGNSPLHF. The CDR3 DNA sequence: TGTGCCAGCAGCCCTCCAGGGAATTCACCCCTCCACTTT.

The CDR3 loop is CASSYGQGGEQYF. CDR3 DNA sequence: TGTGCCAGCAGTTACGGACAGGGAGGCGAGCAGTACTTC. The V and J genes are TRBV12-3 or TRBV12-4 and TRBJ2-7; 8 bases match TRBD1. V shed 4 bases and J 6 bases; nucleotides not matched to a gene: 5. The CDR3 is 13 residues long.

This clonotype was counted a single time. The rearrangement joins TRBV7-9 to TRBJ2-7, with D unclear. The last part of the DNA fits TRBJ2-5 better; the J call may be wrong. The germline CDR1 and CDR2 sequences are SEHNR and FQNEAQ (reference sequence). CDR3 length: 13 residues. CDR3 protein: CASSWDLSETQYF. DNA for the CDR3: TGTGCCAGCAGCTGGGATCTATCAGAGACCCAGTACTTC.

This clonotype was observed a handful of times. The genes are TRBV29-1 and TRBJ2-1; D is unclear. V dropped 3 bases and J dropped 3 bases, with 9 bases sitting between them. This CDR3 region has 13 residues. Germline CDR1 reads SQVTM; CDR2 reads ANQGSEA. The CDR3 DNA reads TGCAGCGTTGATCGTCAGCTCTACAATGAGCAGTTCTTC. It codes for CSVDRQLYNEQFF.

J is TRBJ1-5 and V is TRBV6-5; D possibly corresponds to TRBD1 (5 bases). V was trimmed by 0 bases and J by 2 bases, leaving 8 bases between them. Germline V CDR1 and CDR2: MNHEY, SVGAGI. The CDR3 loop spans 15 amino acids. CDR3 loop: CASSYSGGGNQPQHF. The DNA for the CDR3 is TGTGCCAGCAGTTACTCGGGAGGGGGCAATCAGCCCCAGCATTTT.

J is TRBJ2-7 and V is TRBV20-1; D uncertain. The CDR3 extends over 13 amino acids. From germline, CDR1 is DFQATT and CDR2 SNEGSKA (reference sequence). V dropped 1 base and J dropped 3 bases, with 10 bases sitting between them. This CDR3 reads CSARGSSSYEQYF. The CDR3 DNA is TGCAGTGCTAGAGGAAGTAGCAGCTACGAGCAGTACTTC.

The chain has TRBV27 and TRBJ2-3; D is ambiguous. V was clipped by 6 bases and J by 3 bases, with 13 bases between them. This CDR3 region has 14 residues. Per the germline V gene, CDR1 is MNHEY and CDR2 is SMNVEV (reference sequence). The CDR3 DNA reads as TGTGCCAGCAGACCCGGGCACCAGACAGATACGCAGTATTTT. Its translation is CASRPGHQTDTQYF.

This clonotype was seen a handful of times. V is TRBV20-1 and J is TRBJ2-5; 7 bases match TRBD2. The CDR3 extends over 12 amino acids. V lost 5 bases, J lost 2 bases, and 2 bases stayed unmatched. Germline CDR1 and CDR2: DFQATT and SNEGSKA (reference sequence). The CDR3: CSAVGLQETQYF. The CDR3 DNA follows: TGCAGTGCTGTGGGACTACAAGAGACCCAGTACTTC.

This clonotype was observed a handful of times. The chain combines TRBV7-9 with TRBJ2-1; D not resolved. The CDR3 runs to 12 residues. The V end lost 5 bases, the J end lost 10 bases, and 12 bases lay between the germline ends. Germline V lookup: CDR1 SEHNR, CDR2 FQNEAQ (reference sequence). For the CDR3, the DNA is TGTGCCAGCAGCCCACCCCACCGGGAGCAGTTCTTC. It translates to CASSPPHREQFF.

The CDR3 sequence is CASSLRAGLDSRGGYTF. CDR3 coding DNA: TGTGCCAGCAGTTTAAGGGCAGGTCTAGACAGCAGAGGTGGCTACACCTTC. The chain links TRBV12-3 or TRBV12-4 to TRBJ1-2, with TRBD1 as a possible D gene (5 bases). Trimming stripped 2 bases from V and 7 bases from J, with 23 bases between. This CDR3 is 17 amino acids long.

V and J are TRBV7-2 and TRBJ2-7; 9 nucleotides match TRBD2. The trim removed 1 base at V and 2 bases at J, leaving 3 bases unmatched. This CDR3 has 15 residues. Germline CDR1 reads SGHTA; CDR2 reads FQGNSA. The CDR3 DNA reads TGTGCCAGCAGCTTAGTGAGACTAGCGGCCTACGAGCAGTACTTC. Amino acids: CASSLVRLAAYEQYF.

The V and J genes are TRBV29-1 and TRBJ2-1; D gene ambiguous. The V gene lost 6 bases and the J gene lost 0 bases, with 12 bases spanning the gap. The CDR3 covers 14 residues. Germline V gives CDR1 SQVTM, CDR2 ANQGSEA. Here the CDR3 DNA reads TGCAGCGTGATGGGCCCAAGCTCCTACAATGAGCAGTTCTTC. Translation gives CSVMGPSSYNEQFF.

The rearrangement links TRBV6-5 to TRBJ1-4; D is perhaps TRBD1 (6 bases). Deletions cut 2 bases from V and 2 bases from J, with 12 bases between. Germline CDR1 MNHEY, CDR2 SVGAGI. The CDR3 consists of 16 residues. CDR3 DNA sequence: TGTGCCAGCAGTTACCGACCGGGGGCGACTAATGAAAAACTGTTTTTT. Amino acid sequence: CASSYRPGATNEKLFF.

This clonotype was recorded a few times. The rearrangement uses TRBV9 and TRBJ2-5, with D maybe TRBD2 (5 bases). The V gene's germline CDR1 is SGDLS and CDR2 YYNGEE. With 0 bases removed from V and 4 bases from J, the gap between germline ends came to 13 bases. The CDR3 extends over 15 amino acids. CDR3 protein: CASSVAMGEGETQYF. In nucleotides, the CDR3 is TGTGCCAGCAGCGTAGCTATGGGAGAAGGAGAGACCCAGTACTTC.

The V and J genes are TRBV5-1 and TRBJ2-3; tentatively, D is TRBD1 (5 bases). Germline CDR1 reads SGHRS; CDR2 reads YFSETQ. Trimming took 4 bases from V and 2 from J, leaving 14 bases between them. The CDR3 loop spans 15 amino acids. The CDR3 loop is CASSDTPGYTDTQYF. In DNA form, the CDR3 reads TGCGCCAGCAGCGATACTCCAGGGTACACAGATACGCAGTATTTT.